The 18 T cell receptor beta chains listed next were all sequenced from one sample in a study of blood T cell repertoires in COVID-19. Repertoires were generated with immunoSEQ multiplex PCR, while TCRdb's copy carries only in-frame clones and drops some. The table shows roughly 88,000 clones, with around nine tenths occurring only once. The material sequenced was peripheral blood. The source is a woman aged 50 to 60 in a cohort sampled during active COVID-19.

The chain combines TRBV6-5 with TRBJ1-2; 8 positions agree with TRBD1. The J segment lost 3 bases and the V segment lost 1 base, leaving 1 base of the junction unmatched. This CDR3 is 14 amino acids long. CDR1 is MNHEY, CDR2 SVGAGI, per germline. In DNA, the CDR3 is TGTGCCAGCAGTTACTTGACAGGGGACTATGGCTACACCTTC. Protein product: CASSYLTGDYGYTF.

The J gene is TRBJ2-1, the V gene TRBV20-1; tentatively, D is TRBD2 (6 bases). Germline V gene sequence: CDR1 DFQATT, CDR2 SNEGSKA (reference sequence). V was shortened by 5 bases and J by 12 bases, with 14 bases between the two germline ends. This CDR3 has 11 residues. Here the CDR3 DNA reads TGCAGTGCTCATACCGGGACTCGGCAGTTCTTC. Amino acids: CSAHTGTRQFF.

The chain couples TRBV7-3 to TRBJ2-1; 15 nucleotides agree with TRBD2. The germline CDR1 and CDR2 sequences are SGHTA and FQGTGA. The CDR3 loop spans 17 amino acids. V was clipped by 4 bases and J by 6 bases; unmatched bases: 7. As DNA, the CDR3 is TGTGCCAGCAGCTCGAGGACTAGCGGGGGGGCCCCCAATGAGCAGTTCTTC. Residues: CASSSRTSGGAPNEQFF. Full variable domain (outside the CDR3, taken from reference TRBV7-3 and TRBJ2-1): GAGVSQTPSNKVTEKGKYVELRCDPISGHTALYWYRQSLGQGPEFLIYFQGTGAADDSGLPNDRFFAVRPEGSVSTLKIQRTERGDSAVYLCASSSRTSGGAPNEQFFGPGTRLTVL.

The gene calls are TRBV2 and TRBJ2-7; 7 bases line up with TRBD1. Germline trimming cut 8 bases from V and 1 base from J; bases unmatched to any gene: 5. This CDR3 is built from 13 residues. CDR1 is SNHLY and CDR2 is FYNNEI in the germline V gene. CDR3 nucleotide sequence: TGTGCCAGCCGGGACAGCTCATCCTACGAGCAGTACTTC. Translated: CASRDSSSYEQYF.

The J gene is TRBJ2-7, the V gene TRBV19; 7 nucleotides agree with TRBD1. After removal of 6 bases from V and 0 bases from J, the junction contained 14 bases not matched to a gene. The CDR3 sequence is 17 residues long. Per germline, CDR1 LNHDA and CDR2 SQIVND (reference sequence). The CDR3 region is CASSFLYRDSRSYEQYF. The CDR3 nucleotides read TGTGCCAGTAGCTTCTTATACCGGGACAGCCGCTCCTACGAGCAGTACTTC.

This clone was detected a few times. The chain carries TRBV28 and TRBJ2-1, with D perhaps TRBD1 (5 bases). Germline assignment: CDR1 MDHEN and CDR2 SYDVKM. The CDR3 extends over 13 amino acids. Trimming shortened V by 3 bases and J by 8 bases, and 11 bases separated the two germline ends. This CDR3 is CASSFIGVDEQFF. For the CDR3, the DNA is TGTGCCAGCAGTTTTATAGGGGTGGATGAGCAGTTCTTC.

CDR3 DNA sequence: TGTGCCAGACAACAGGGCGATCCCCAGCCCCAGCATTTT. Translating it yields CARQQGDPQPQHF. The V call is TRBV19, the J call TRBJ1-5; D may be TRBD1 (6 bases). CDR1 and CDR2 (germline): LNHDA, SQIVND (reference sequence). With 9 bases removed from V and 7 bases from J, the gap between germline ends came to 16 bases. There are 13 residues in the CDR3.

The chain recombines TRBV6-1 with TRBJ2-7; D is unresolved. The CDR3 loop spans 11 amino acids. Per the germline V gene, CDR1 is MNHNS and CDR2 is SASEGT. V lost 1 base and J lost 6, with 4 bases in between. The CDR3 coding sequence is TGTGCCAGCAGTGAAGGAGGCGAGCAGTACTTC. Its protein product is CASSEGGEQYF.

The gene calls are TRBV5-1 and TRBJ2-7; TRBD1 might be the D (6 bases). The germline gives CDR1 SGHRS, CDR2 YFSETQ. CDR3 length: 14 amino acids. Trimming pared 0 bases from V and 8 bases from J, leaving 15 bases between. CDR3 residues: CASSLAPGVIQQYF. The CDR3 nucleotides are TGCGCCAGCAGCTTGGCTCCAGGGGTAATACAGCAGTACTTC.

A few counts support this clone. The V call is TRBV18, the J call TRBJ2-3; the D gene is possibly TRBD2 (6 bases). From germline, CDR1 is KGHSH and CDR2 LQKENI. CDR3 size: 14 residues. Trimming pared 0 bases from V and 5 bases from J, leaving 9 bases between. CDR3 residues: CASSPPPRGDTQYF. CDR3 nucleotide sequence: TGTGCCAGCTCACCACCGCCGCGGGGAGATACGCAGTATTTT. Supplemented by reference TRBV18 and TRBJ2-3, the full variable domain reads NAGVMQNPRHLVRRRGQEARLRCSPMKGHSHVYWYRQLPEEGLKFMVYLQKENIIDESGMPKERFSAEFPKEGPSILRIQQVVRGDSAAYFCASSPPPRGDTQYFGPGTRLTVL.

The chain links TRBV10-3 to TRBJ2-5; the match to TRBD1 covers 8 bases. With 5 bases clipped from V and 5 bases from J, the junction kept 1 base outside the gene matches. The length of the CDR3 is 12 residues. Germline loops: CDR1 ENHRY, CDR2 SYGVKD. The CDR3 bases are TGTGCCATCAGTCAGGGGGCGGAGACCCAGTACTTC. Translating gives CAISQGAETQYF.

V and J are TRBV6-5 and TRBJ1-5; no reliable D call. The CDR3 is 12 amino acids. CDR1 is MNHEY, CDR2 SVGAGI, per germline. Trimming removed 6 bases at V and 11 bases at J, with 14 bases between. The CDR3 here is CASRGDGAAQHF. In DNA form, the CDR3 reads TGTGCCAGCAGGGGAGACGGCGCGGCCCAGCATTTT.

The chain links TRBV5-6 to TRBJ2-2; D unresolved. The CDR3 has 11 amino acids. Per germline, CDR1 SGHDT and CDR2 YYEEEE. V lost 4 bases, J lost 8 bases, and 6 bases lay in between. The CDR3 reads CASSIEGELFF. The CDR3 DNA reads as TGTGCCAGCAGCATCGAGGGGGAGCTGTTTTTT.

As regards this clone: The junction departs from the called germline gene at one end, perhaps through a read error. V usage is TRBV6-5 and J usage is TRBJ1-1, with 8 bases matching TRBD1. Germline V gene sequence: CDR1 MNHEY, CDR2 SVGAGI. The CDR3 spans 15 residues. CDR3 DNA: TGTACCAGCAGTAGGCAGGGGGCCTTGAACACTGAAGCTTTCTTT. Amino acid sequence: CTSSRQGALNTEAFF.

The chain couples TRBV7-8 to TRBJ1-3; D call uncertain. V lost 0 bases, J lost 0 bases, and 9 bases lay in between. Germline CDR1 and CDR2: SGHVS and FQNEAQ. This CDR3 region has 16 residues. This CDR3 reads CASSLARGASGNTIYF. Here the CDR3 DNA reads TGTGCCAGCAGCTTAGCACGGGGAGCCTCTGGAAACACCATATATTTT.

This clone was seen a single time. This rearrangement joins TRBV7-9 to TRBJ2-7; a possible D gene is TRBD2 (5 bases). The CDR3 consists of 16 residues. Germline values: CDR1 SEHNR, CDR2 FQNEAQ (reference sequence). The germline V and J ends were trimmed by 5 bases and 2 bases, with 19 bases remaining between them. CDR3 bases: TGTGCCAGCAGCCTCCCTTCCGGACTGAGAGCCTACGAGCAGTACTTC. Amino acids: CASSLPSGLRAYEQYF.

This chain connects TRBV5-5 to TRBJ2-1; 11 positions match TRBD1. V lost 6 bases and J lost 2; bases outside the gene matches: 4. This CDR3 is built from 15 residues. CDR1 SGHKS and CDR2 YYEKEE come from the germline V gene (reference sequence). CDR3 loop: CASTPGQGAYNEQFF. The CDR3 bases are TGTGCCAGCACCCCGGGACAGGGGGCCTACAATGAGCAGTTCTTC.

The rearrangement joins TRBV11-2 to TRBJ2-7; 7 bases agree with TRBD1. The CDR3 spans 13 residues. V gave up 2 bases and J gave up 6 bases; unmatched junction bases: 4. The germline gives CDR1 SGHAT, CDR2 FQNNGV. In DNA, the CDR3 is TGTGCCAGCAGCTTATGGACAGGAGGCGAGCAGTACTTC. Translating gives CASSLWTGGEQYF. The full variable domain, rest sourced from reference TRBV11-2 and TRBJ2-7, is EAGVAQSPRYKIIEKRQSVAFWCNPISGHATLYWYQQILGQGPKLLIQFQNNGVVDDSQLPKDRFSAERLKGVDSTLKIQPAKLEDSAVYLCASSLWTGGEQYFGPGTRLTVT.